These T cell receptor beta chains were read from a single sample in a study of T cells in Graves' hyperthyroidism and ophthalmopathy. Each CDR3 protein gets one entry after TCRdb re-called the multiplex PCR reads with MiXCR. The sample has about 400,000 distinct CDR3 sequences; about 14% are singletons. The sequenced sample consisted of blood. The source is a man aged 50 to 60 with Graves' ophthalmopathy. CDR3s leave out the opening cysteine and the closing phenylalanine or tryptophan.

TRBJ2-1 | TRBV19 | ASSIPPGTSGYNEQF
TRBJ1-1 | TRBV5-1 | ASSLGLLATGWGTEAF
TRBJ1-4 | TRBV14 | ASSQGLGAGEKLF
TRBJ1-2 | TRBV6-1 | ASSEADMAKYT
TRBJ1-1 | TRBV20-1 | SARDRDKRYTEAF
TRBJ1-1 | TRBV30 | AWSDTMNTEAF
TRBJ2-6 | TRBV27 | ASSGTGGAYGANVLT
TRBJ1-2 | TRBV19 | ASSAGTAYYT
TRBJ2-1 | TRBV5-1 | ASSFRAYSYNEQF
TRBJ2-1 | TRBV5-1 | ASSLGTRYNEQF
TRBJ2-2 | TRBV20-1 | SARDRGPNTGELF
TRBJ2-5 | TRBV29-1 | SVTAAARGETQY
TRBJ2-5 | TRBV20-1 | SASGQEKGKETQY
TRBJ2-5 | TRBV6-1 | ASSSVGLAGVKTQY
TRBJ1-4 | TRBV5-1 | ASSTTTGRTEKLF
TRBJ1-4 | TRBV5-5 | ASSQRTGVNEKLF
TRBJ2-1 | TRBV29-1 | SVDGSSYNEQF
TRBJ2-1 | TRBV2 | ASSVRIQNNEQF
TRBJ1-1 | TRBV2 | ASSEAEGIGTEAF
TRBJ2-3 | TRBV28 | ASSPLSGRTSTDTQY
TRBJ1-1 | TRBV19 | ASSPKRQGRRKAF
TRBJ1-2 | TRBV3-1 | ASSQIDSYT
TRBJ2-2 | TRBV3-1 | ASSQDHASGRLTGELF
TRBJ2-5 | TRBV24-1 | ATSDPTGIQETQY
TRBJ2-3 | TRBV2 | ASSAASGSSDTQY
TRBJ2-5 | TRBV12-3/TRBV12-4 | ASSPTTGLAGGETQY
TRBJ1-6 | TRBV30 | AWSVARNSPLH
TRBJ2-3 | TRBV5-1 | ASSFGNPSPRTDTQY
TRBJ2-7 | TRBV20-1 | SASPPTTSGTYEQY
TRBJ1-1 | TRBV27 | ASSWDLGRNTEAF